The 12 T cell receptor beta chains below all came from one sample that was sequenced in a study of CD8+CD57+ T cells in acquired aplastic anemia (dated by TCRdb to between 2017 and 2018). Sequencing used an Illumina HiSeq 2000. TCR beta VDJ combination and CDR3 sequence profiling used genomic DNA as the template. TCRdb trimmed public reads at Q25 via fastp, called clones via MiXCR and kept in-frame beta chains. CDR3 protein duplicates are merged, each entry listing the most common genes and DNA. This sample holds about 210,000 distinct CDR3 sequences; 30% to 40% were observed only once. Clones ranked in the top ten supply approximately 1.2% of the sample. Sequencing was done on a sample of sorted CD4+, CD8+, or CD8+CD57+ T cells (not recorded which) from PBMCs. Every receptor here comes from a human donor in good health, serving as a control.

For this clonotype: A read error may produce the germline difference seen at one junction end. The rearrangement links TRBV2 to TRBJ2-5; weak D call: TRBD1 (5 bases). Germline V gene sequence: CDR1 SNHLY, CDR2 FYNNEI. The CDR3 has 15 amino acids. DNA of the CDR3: TGTGCCACCAGTGAGAGTCAGGGATCACAAGAGACCCAGTACTTC. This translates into CATSESQGSQETQYF.

As DNA, the CDR3 is TGTGCCAGCTCTAAAGAGCCAGGGAATAATTCACCCCTCCACTTT. Translating gives CASSKEPGNNSPLHF. V and J are TRBV2 and TRBJ1-6, with D possibly being TRBD1 (5 bases). The length of the CDR3 is 15 residues. Germline CDR1 and CDR2: SNHLY and FYNNEI. Trimming left V 8 bases short and J 5 bases short, with 16 bases between.

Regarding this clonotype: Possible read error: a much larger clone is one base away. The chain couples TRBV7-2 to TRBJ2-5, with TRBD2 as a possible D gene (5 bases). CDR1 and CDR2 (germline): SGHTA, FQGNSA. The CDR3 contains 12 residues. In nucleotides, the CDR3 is TGTGCCAGCAGCCCCGGGGAAGAGACCCAGCACTTC. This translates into CASSPGEETQHF.

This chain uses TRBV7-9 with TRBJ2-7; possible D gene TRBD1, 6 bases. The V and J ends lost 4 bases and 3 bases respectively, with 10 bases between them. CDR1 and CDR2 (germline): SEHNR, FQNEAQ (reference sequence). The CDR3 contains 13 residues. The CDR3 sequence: CASSSSGDYEQYF. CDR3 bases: TGTGCCAGCAGCTCCTCAGGGGACTACGAGCAGTACTTC.

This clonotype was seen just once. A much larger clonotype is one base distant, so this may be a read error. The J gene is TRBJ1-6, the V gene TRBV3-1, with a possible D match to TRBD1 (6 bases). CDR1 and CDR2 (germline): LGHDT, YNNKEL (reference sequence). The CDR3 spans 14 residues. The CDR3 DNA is TGTGCCAGCAGCCAAGATCGGGGGCCATCACCCCTCCGCTTT. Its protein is CASSQDRGPSPLRF.

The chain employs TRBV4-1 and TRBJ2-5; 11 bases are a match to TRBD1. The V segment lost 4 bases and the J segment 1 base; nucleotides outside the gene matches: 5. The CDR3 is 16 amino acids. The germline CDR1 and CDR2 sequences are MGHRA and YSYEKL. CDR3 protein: CASSRPGTGGQETQYF. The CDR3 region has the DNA TGCGCCAGCAGCCGCCCCGGGACAGGGGGCCAAGAGACCCAGTACTTC.

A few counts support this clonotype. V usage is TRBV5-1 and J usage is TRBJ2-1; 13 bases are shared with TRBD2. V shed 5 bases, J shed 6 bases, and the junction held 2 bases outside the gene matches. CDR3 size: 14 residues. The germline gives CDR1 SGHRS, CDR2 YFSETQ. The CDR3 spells CASSGTSGTNEQFF. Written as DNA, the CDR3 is TGCGCCAGCAGTGGGACTAGCGGGACCAATGAGCAGTTCTTC.

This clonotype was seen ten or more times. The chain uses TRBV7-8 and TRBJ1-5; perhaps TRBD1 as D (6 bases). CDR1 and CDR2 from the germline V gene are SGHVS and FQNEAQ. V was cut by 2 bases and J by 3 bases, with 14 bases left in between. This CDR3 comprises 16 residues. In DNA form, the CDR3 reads TGTGCCAGCAGCTTACAGGGGAGGATTGACAATCAGCCCCAGCATTTT. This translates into CASSLQGRIDNQPQHF.

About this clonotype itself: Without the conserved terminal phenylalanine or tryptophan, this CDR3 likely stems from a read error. CDR3 DNA: TGTGCCAGCAGCCACGACCGGGACAGGGGTTACACTGAAGCTTTCCTT. Its protein is CASSHDRDRGYTEAFL. This chain connects TRBV2 to TRBJ1-1; 10 bases map to TRBD1. J lost 3 bases, V lost 6 bases, and 10 bases had no gene match. CDR3 length: 16 residues. Looked up from germline, CDR1 is SNHLY and CDR2 is FYNNEI.

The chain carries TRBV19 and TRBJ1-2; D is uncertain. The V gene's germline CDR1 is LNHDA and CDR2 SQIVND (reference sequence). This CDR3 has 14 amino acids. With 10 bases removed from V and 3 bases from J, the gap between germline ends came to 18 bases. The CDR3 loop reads CATTRRQSDYGYTF. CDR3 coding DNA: TGTGCCACAACACGGAGGCAGAGTGACTATGGCTACACCTTC.

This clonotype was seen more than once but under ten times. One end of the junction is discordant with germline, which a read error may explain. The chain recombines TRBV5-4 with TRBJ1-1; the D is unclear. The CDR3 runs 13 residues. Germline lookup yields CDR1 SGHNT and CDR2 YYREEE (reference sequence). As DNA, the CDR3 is TGTGCCAGCAGCCTCGCGTGGAACACTGGAGCTTTCTTT. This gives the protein CASSLAWNTGAFF.

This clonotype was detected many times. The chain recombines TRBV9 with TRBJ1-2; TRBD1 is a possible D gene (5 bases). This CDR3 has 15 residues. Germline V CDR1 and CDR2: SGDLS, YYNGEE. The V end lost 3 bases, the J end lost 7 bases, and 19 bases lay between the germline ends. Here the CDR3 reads CASSASLEGIGGYTF. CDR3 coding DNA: TGTGCCAGCAGCGCTTCACTGGAGGGGATTGGTGGCTACACCTTC.